Below, 20 T cell receptor beta chains from the same sample are listed, as sequenced in a study of breast tumors, draining lymph nodes, adjacent tissues. TCRdb re-called the multiplex PCR reads through MiXCR, storing one row per CDR3 protein. The sample lists 150,000 to 200,000 distinct CDR3 sequences, about 30% seen once, with about 4.5% in the top ten. The lymph nodes were axillary draining lymph nodes from breast cancer patients. The sequenced sample was axillary lymph node tissue. Receptor source: a female donor with breast cancer. Some clones in this sample may be carry-over from other donors' samples.

This clonotype occurred once. The chain is built from TRBV6-1 and TRBJ2-7, with 9 bases that match TRBD2. Losses at the gene ends were 8 bases for V and 0 bases for J; bases not matched to a gene: 5. The CDR3 covers 14 residues. Germline-derived CDR1 and CDR2 are MNHNS and SASEGT. DNA for the CDR3: TGTGCCAGCGGGCGGGAGGGGGGCTCCTACGAGCAGTACTTC. It specifies CASGREGGSYEQYF.

Details on this clonotype: Just one base apart from a much larger clone, this may be a read error. The V call is TRBV6-5, the J call TRBJ2-1; D possibly corresponds to TRBD1 (5 bases). The CDR3 consists of 13 residues. Germline V lookup: CDR1 MNHEY, CDR2 SVGAGI. In DNA form, the CDR3 reads TGTACCAGCACCCACTCAAACAGGATTGAGCAGTTCTTC. Amino acid sequence: CTSTHSNRIEQFF.

This sequence joins TRBV29-1 and TRBJ1-5; D call uncertain. This CDR3 contains 15 residues. The V gene lost 4 bases and the J gene lost 11 bases, with 24 bases spanning the gap. Germline CDR1 and CDR2: SQVTM and ANQGSEA. In DNA form, the CDR3 reads TGCAGCGTTGTAGGACTAGCGGGAGTTGAAGAGACCCAGCATTTT. It translates to CSVVGLAGVEETQHF.

V gene TRBV28 combines with J gene TRBJ2-1, with 11 bases identical to TRBD2. Trimming took 5 bases from V and 3 from J; bases not matched to a gene: 0. Germline V gene lookup returns CDR1 MDHEN and CDR2 SYDVKM. The length of the CDR3 is 14 residues. The CDR3 coding sequence is TGTGCCAGCAGTGGGACTAGCGGCTACAATGAGCAGTTCTTC. Protein sequence: CASSGTSGYNEQFF.

About this clonotype: The junction departs from the called germline gene at one end, perhaps through a read error. CDR3 in amino acids: CSAQDPEGINEPQHF. The CDR3 DNA reads TGCAGTGCTCAGGACCCCGAGGGGATCAATGAGCCCCAGCATTTT. V and J are TRBV20-1 and TRBJ1-5; tentative D call: TRBD1 (5 bases). CDR1 is DFQATT and CDR2 is SNEGSKA in the germline V gene (reference sequence). The CDR3 runs 15 residues.

This clonotype was seen ten or more times. The CDR3 loop is CASSTDREKLFF. CDR3 DNA sequence: TGTGCCAGCAGTACGGACAGAGAAAAACTGTTTTTT. The rearrangement joins TRBV12-3 or TRBV12-4 to TRBJ1-4; a possible D gene is TRBD1 (6 bases). This CDR3 is built from 12 residues. Trimming pared 5 bases from V and 8 bases from J, leaving 9 bases between.

The chain uses TRBV27 and TRBJ2-1; D unclear. In germline, CDR1 is MNHEY, CDR2 SMNVEV (reference sequence). Trimming took 0 bases from V and 3 from J, leaving 12 bases between them. This CDR3 comprises 16 residues. CDR3 sequence: CASSLSSGTLYNEQFF. The CDR3, as DNA: TGTGCCAGCAGTTTATCTTCCGGAACACTCTACAATGAGCAGTTCTTC.

The V gene is TRBV7-2, the J gene TRBJ2-6, with no clear D. Germline V gene sequence: CDR1 SGHTA, CDR2 FQGNSA. Trimming shortened V by 6 bases and J by 4 bases, and 10 bases separated the two germline ends. The CDR3 covers 14 residues. The CDR3 DNA reads as TGTGCCAGCAGTTCGATCGAGGGGGCCAACGTCCTGACTTTC. The encoded protein is CASSSIEGANVLTF.

Many counts were recorded for this clonotype. The V call is TRBV5-1, the J call TRBJ2-5; TRBD2 might be the D (6 bases). Trimming stripped 4 bases from V and 4 bases from J, with 17 bases between. Germline V gene data show CDR1 as SGHRS and CDR2 as YFSETQ. CDR3 size: 15 residues. CDR3 amino acids: CASSPLLSGRETQYF. The CDR3 bases are TGCGCCAGCAGCCCTTTACTTAGCGGACGAGAGACCCAGTACTTC.

This clonotype was found many times. The chain couples TRBV5-6 to TRBJ1-3; D is possibly TRBD1 (6 bases). The germline V gene has CDR1 SGHDT and CDR2 YYEEEE. CDR3 length equals 17 residues. V was cut by 0 bases and J by 0 bases, with 13 bases left in between. The CDR3 is CASSLVAQGLSGNTIYF. The CDR3 DNA sequence: TGTGCCAGCAGCTTGGTAGCCCAGGGGCTCTCTGGAAACACCATATATTTT.

This clonotype was detected ten times or more. The chain employs TRBV7-2 and TRBJ2-2, with D hard to call. V lost 2 bases to trimming and J lost 0 bases, with 10 bases between them. CDR3 size: 16 residues. Per the germline V gene, CDR1 is SGHTA and CDR2 is FQGNSA. The CDR3 DNA is TGTGCCAGCAGCTTAATGGACGTCGCGAACACCGGGGAGCTGTTTTTT. Translation: CASSLMDVANTGELFF.

This rearrangement joins TRBV6-5 to TRBJ2-2, with a tentative D call TRBD1 (5 bases). V dropped 5 bases and J dropped 8 bases, with 12 bases sitting between them. The V gene's germline CDR1 is MNHEY and CDR2 SVGAGI. The CDR3 spans 13 residues. CDR3 DNA: TGTGCCAGCAGTCCAACAAGGACAGGGGAGCTGTTTTTT. Amino acid sequence: CASSPTRTGELFF.

There are a few counts of this clonotype. The V call is TRBV12-3 or TRBV12-4, the J call TRBJ1-1, with a possible D match to TRBD1 (6 bases). V was clipped by 6 bases and J by 7 bases, with 15 bases between them. This CDR3 is built from 13 residues. CDR3 DNA: TGTGCCAGCAGACGAACAGGGAGGGTTGAAGCTTTCTTT. This sequence encodes CASRRTGRVEAFF.

Ten or more counts support this clonotype. This chain's CDR3 is CAWSAAGDRGYTF. The CDR3 DNA sequence: TGTGCCTGGAGTGCAGCAGGGGACCGGGGCTACACCTTC. The gene calls are TRBV30 and TRBJ1-2; TRBD1 is a possible D gene (6 bases). The CDR3 is 13 amino acids. V lost 1 base to trimming and J lost 8 bases, with 14 bases between them. Germline CDR1 and CDR2: GTSNPN and SVGIG (reference sequence).

V usage is TRBV4-2 and J usage is TRBJ1-3; possibly TRBD1 for D (5 bases). Germline CDR1 and CDR2: LGHNA and YNFKEQ. This CDR3 is built from 16 residues. V lost 2 bases and J lost 1, with 12 bases in between. The CDR3: CASSQNWGDSGNTIYF. As DNA, the CDR3 is TGTGCCAGCAGCCAAAACTGGGGGGATTCTGGAAACACCATATATTTT.

This clonotype has at least ten counts. The rearrangement links TRBV7-9 to TRBJ2-6, with D possibly TRBD1 on 6 matching bases. Between the trimmed V and J ends, which lost 8 bases and 1 base, there was a span of 18 bases. The CDR3 runs to 17 residues. Germline V gives CDR1 SEHNR, CDR2 FQNEAQ (reference sequence). The CDR3 nucleotides are TGTGCCAGCCCGGGGTCTCAAAGGGGGTCTGGGGCCAACGTCCTGACTTTC. Protein sequence: CASPGSQRGSGANVLTF.

The V and J genes are TRBV12-3 or TRBV12-4 and TRBJ2-7, with D uncertain. The V end was cut by 1 base, the J end by 2 bases, with 9 bases between. This CDR3 has 14 residues. The CDR3 loop reads CASSLEILTYEQYF. In DNA form, the CDR3 reads TGTGCCAGCAGTTTAGAGATACTAACCTACGAGCAGTACTTC.

This clonotype was observed at least ten times. The chain combines TRBV9 with TRBJ2-2; tentative D call: TRBD2 (6 bases). V lost 0 bases and J 0 bases, leaving 9 bases between the germline ends. CDR1 and CDR2 (germline): SGDLS, YYNGEE. This CDR3 comprises 16 residues. CDR3 loop: CASSVVWGANTGELFF. CDR3 bases: TGTGCCAGCAGCGTAGTTTGGGGGGCGAACACCGGGGAGCTGTTTTTT. Full variable domain (missing parts from reference TRBV9 and TRBJ2-2): DSGVTQTPKHLITATGQRVTLRCSPRSGDLSVYWYQQSLDQGLQFLIQYYNGEERAKGNILERFSAQQFPDLHSELNLSSLELGDSALYFCASSVVWGANTGELFFGEGSRLTVL.

This clonotype has at least ten counts. The chain recombines TRBV4-1 with TRBJ1-5, with D possibly TRBD1 on 6 matching bases. V gave up 1 base and J gave up 1 base, with 8 bases separating them. This CDR3 spans 15 amino acids. Germline assignment: CDR1 MGHRA and CDR2 YSYEKL. CDR3 sequence (DNA): TGCGCCAGCAGCCAAGGAGACAGGAGCAATCAGCCCCAGCATTTT. Translating gives CASSQGDRSNQPQHF.

This clonotype has a count of ten or more. The chain uses TRBV18 and TRBJ2-5, with a tentative D call TRBD2 (5 bases). Trimming removed 3 bases at V and 5 bases at J, with 19 bases between. CDR3 length: 16 residues. Looked up from germline, CDR1 is KGHSH and CDR2 is LQKENI. The CDR3 DNA is TGTGCCAGCTCACCCAGCCAGACCTATGGCGGGGAGACCCAGTACTTC. As protein: CASSPSQTYGGETQYF.